A single sample is the source of the 11 T cell receptor beta chains below, sequenced in a study of T cell responses to AZD1222 COVID-19 vaccine. Clones were sequenced by immunoSEQ multiplex PCR, and TCRdb holds only the in-frame ones, with some missing. The sample shows roughly 100,000 clones, around 91% of them seen only once. The sequenced sample was peripheral blood, obtained on day 0 of AZD1222 vaccination. Every receptor here comes from an adult in good health.

The chain employs TRBV25-1 and TRBJ1-6; TRBD1 might be the D (6 bases). Trimming took off 3 bases at V and 7 bases at J, with 13 bases between the two ends. The germline gives CDR1 MGHDK, CDR2 SYGVNS. This CDR3 spans 15 amino acids. The CDR3 is CASSDLQGLNSPLHF. The CDR3 region has the DNA TGTGCCAGCAGTGATCTTCAGGGGTTGAATTCACCCCTCCACTTT.

This chain joins TRBV27 and TRBJ2-7; D might be TRBD1 or TRBD2, each matching 5 bases. V was shortened by 5 bases and J by 5 bases, with 10 bases between the two germline ends. This CDR3 spans 12 amino acids. CDR1 MNHEY and CDR2 SMNVEV come from the germline V gene (reference sequence). CDR3 coding DNA: TGTGCCAGCAGTGGGGACCTCCACGAGCAGTACTTC. Its protein product is CASSGDLHEQYF.

The rearrangement links TRBV29-1 to TRBJ2-7; 8 positions match TRBD2. Germline CDR1 SQVTM, CDR2 ANQGSEA. The length of the CDR3 is 12 residues. After removal of 7 bases from V and 6 bases from J, the junction contained 8 bases not matched to a gene. Written as DNA, the CDR3 is TGCAGCGCGGGGGGGGTCCGAGGCGAGCAGTACTTC. This translates into CSAGGVRGEQYF.

This sequence joins TRBV27 and TRBJ1-2; no reliable D call. Trimming stripped 3 bases from V and 3 bases from J, with 11 bases between. The CDR3 contains 14 residues. In germline, CDR1 is MNHEY, CDR2 SMNVEV (reference sequence). CDR3 sequence (DNA): TGTGCCAGCAGTTTTTCCCGATTTGACTATGGCTACACCTTC. It yields the protein CASSFSRFDYGYTF.

V gene TRBV7-2 combines with J gene TRBJ2-7; the D gene is possibly TRBD2 (7 bases). Germline V gives CDR1 SGHTA, CDR2 FQGNSA. V was shortened by 1 base and J by 6 bases, with 13 bases between the two germline ends. The CDR3 totals 14 residues. The CDR3 bases are TGTGCCAGCAGCTTAGGGGGGGGGCCCTCCGAGCAGTACTTC. Its protein product is CASSLGGGPSEQYF. Combining the CDR3 with reference TRBV7-2 and TRBJ2-7 gives the whole variable domain GAGVSQSPSNKVTEKGKDVELRCDPISGHTALYWYRQSLGQGLEFLIYFQGNSAPDKSGLPSDRFSAERTGGSVSTLTIQRTQQEDSAVYLCASSLGGGPSEQYFGPGTRLTVT.

The rearrangement uses TRBV12-3 or TRBV12-4 and TRBJ1-1, with D tentatively TRBD1 (6 bases). V lost 3 bases, J lost 7 bases, and 12 bases lay in between. This CDR3 spans 13 amino acids. CDR3 sequence: CASSFQGRGEAFF. The CDR3 coding sequence is TGTGCCAGCAGTTTTCAGGGGCGGGGTGAAGCTTTCTTT.

The chain couples TRBV6-5 to TRBJ1-3, with D possibly TRBD1 on 6 matching bases. Between the trimmed V and J ends, which lost 3 bases and 4 bases, there was a span of 13 bases. The CDR3 loop spans 15 amino acids. Per the germline V gene, CDR1 is MNHEY and CDR2 is SVGAGI. The CDR3 DNA sequence: TGTGCCAGCAGTTATTCAGGGGTTTCCGGAAACACCATATATTTT. Its protein is CASSYSGVSGNTIYF.

This chain uses TRBV10-3 with TRBJ1-4, with a tentative D call TRBD1 (5 bases). Trimming stripped 6 bases from V and 7 bases from J, with 15 bases between. Germline CDR1 reads ENHRY; CDR2 reads SYGVKD. The CDR3 is made up of 14 amino acids. The CDR3 region has the DNA TGTGCCATCAGCACCGGGGGTAGTAGTGAAAAACTGTTTTTT. It specifies CAISTGGSSEKLFF.

This chain uses TRBV10-2 with TRBJ2-1, with 7 nucleotides matching TRBD1. CDR1 and CDR2 from the germline V gene are WSHSY and SAAADI. After removal of 6 bases from V and 8 bases from J, the junction contained 7 bases not matched to a gene. The CDR3 extends over 13 amino acids. CDR3 region: CASRQTTGHEQFF. The CDR3 coding sequence is TGCGCCAGCAGGCAGACGACAGGGCATGAGCAGTTCTTC.

The chain joins TRBV6-5 to TRBJ2-7, with TRBD1 matching over 8 bases. This CDR3 region has 14 residues. The germline CDR1 and CDR2 sequences are MNHEY and SVGAGI. With V trimmed by 5 bases and J by 2 bases, 5 bases remained unmatched. The CDR3: CASSIGQGPYEQYF. CDR3 DNA sequence: TGTGCCAGCAGTATCGGACAGGGCCCCTACGAGCAGTACTTC.

The chain employs TRBV12-3 or TRBV12-4 and TRBJ1-5, with a tentative D call TRBD1 (5 bases). With 1 base removed from V and 5 bases from J, the gap between germline ends came to 6 bases. This CDR3 is 13 amino acids long. The DNA of the CDR3 is TGTGCCAGCAGTTTAGGGGGCTATCAGCCCCAGCATTTT. Its translation: CASSLGGYQPQHF.